These 8 T cell receptor beta chains share one sample of origin, sequenced in a study of blood T cells in healthy people across ages. Using a J-beta primer mix together with a sample-barcoded 5' primer, a second PCR was run for roughly 6 to 11 cycles. Each CDR3 protein gets one entry after TCRdb re-called the 5' RACE reads with MiXCR. Of under 2 million distinct CDR3 sequences in the sample, 34% were seen once. Sequencing was performed on blood. These receptors were collected from a woman in her 30s in good health.

The chain employs TRBV27 and TRBJ2-2, with 7 bases aligning to TRBD2. The CDR3 consists of 14 residues. Trimming removed 6 bases from V and 2 bases from J; junction bases left unmatched: 3. In germline, CDR1 is MNHEY, CDR2 SMNVEV (reference sequence). In nucleotides, the CDR3 is TGTGCCAGCAGCGGGAGGACTAACACCGGGGAGCTGTTTTTT. Amino acids: CASSGRTNTGELFF.

This clonotype was found a few times. The rearrangement uses TRBV20-1 and TRBJ1-6; D unresolved. With 0 bases removed from V and 0 bases from J, the gap between germline ends came to 12 bases. CDR3 length: 17 amino acids. In germline, CDR1 is DFQATT, CDR2 SNEGSKA (reference sequence). The CDR3 nucleotides are TGCAGTGCTAGAGATGGTGTTGGGGTCTCCTATAATTCACCCCTCCACTTT. Amino acid sequence: CSARDGVGVSYNSPLHF.

The rearrangement joins TRBV28 to TRBJ2-5, with D perhaps being TRBD1 or TRBD2 (5 bases each). Germline CDR1 reads MDHEN; CDR2 reads SYDVKM. The CDR3 spans 20 residues. V lost 1 base to trimming and J lost 2 bases, with 26 bases between them. CDR3 DNA: TGTGCCAGCAGTTTATCCTGGAGGTGGGGGACCGAGCACCGACAAGAGACCCAGTACTTC. Its translation: CASSLSWRWGTEHRQETQYF.

There are a few counts of this clonotype. The chain combines TRBV7-9 with TRBJ2-1, with 8 positions matching TRBD2. The CDR3 spans 15 residues. Per the germline V gene, CDR1 is SEHNR and CDR2 is FQNEAQ (reference sequence). With 2 bases clipped from V and 6 bases from J, the junction kept 6 bases outside the gene matches. CDR3 sequence (DNA): TGTGCCAGCAGCTTAAGACTAGCGTCGCCCAATGAGCAGTTCTTC. It codes for CASSLRLASPNEQFF.

The genes are TRBV12-5 and TRBJ1-2; D not certain. V lost 5 bases and J 8 bases, leaving 15 bases between the germline ends. Germline CDR1 LGHNT, CDR2 FRNRAP. The CDR3 is 13 residues long. The CDR3: CASGADWAKGYTF. In nucleotides, the CDR3 is TGTGCTAGTGGTGCGGACTGGGCTAAAGGCTACACCTTC.

In this sample, this clonotype turned up a few times. The chain has TRBV20-1 and TRBJ2-5; 14 positions agree with TRBD2. Germline values: CDR1 DFQATT, CDR2 SNEGSKA (reference sequence). This CDR3 is built from 15 residues. The CDR3: CGGGLAGGIGETQYF. The CDR3, as DNA: TGCGGCGGCGGACTAGCGGGAGGAATTGGGGAGACCCAGTACTTC.

This clonotype was found a few times. The gene calls are TRBV28 and TRBJ2-5; 10 bases map to TRBD2. The J segment lost 7 bases and the V segment lost 3 bases, leaving 14 bases of the junction unmatched. Germline V gene lookup returns CDR1 MDHEN and CDR2 SYDVKM. The CDR3 sequence is 17 residues long. CDR3 bases: TGTGCCAGCAGTTTCGAGCGGGAGGGCCTGAAGTTAGGGACCCAGTACTTC. This sequence encodes CASSFEREGLKLGTQYF.

This clonotype was detected only a few times. V and J are TRBV27 and TRBJ2-1; the D is unclear. Germline CDR1 MNHEY, CDR2 SMNVEV (reference sequence). Trimming stripped 5 bases from V and 6 bases from J, with 17 bases between. This CDR3 is built from 15 residues. The CDR3 coding sequence is TGTGCCAGCAGTGGTGGACGCATTAGGTCCAATGAGCAGTTCTTC. Translating it yields CASSGGRIRSNEQFF.